These T cell receptor beta chains were read from a single sample in a study of cytomegalovirus exposure and HLA in healthy donors. Profiling relied on immunoSEQ multiplex PCR, and the TCRdb table lists in-frame clones only, not all of them. This sample has about 110,000 clones, with 65% to 75% found just once. Specimen: PBMCs. All receptors come from a female donor in good health and CMV-seronegative. The CDR3 runs from the conserved cysteine through the conserved F or W. The D gene is left open where the match is weak. Some rows have no size entry. The others give once, few or many, or a class for an expanded clone.

length,V,J,D,size,DNA,CDR3
16,TRBV9,TRBJ2-3,TRBD2,.,TGTGCCAGCAGCTCGACTAGCGGGGTAGTCACAGATACGCAGTATTTT,CASSSTSGVVTDTQYF
16,TRBV7-2,TRBJ1-3,.,few,TGTGCCAGCAGCTTGGACACTCTCCGGTCTGGAAACACCATATATTTT,CASSLDTLRSGNTIYF
13,TRBV6-5,TRBJ2-2,.,.,TGTGCCAGCAGGCTACAGGGAACCGGGGAGCTGTTTTTT,CASRLQGTGELFF
15,TRBV4-2,TRBJ2-6,TRBD1,.,TGTGCCAGCAGCCGAACAGGGGATGGGGCCAACGTCCTGACTTTC,CASSRTGDGANVLTF
16,TRBV7-8,TRBJ2-1,TRBD2,.,TGTGCCAGCAGCCGCGGACTAGCGGGCTTTGGGCATGAGCAGTTCTTC,CASSRGLAGFGHEQFF
15,TRBV18,TRBJ2-3,.,.,TGTGCCAGCTCACCAATAACTAGCTTTACAGATACGCAGTATTTT,CASSPITSFTDTQYF
13,TRBV6-6,TRBJ1-2,.,.,TGTGCTATCTATTCGCGGGTTGGCTATGGCTACACCTTC,CAIYSRVGYGYTF
14,TRBV5-1,TRBJ2-3,.,once,TGCGCCAGCAGTCCGGGGTTTGACACAGATACGCAGTATTTT,CASSPGFDTDTQYF
15,TRBV23-1,TRBJ1-2,TRBD1,.,TGCGCCAGCAGTCATGACAGGGACCTAAACTATGGCTACACCTTC,CASSHDRDLNYGYTF
15,TRBV7-2,TRBJ2-5,.,.,TGTGCCAGCAGCTCACTAGCATTCACACAAGAGACCCAGTACTTC,CASSSLAFTQETQYF
12,TRBV7-9,TRBJ1-1,.,few,TGTGCCAGCACCGTGTGGAACACTGAAGCTTTCTTT,CASTVWNTEAFF
13,TRBV25-1,TRBJ1-1,.,.,TGTGCCAGCAGTGATCTTGGACTGGGAGAAGCTTTCTTT,CASSDLGLGEAFF
14,TRBV11-2,TRBJ1-4,.,.,TGTGCCAGCAGCTTACAGGGCTGGGATGAAAAACTGTTTTTT,CASSLQGWDEKLFF
18,TRBV6-1,TRBJ2-5,TRBD2,few,TGTGCCAGCAGTGAAGGGATACTAGCGGGAGGCCTCAAGGAGACCCAGTACTTC,CASSEGILAGGLKETQYF
14,TRBV19,TRBJ2-1,TRBD1,.,TGTGCCAGTACCCTGACAGGGCCAGGCAATGAGCAGTTCTTC,CASTLTGPGNEQFF
15,TRBV4-1,TRBJ1-5,.,.,TGCGCCAGCAGCCCCACGGACTCGAGCAATCAGCCCCAGCATTTT,CASSPTDSSNQPQHF
17,TRBV19,TRBJ1-5,TRBD1,.,TGTGCCAGTAGTATCGTATTAGGGACAGGGTCTAATCAGCCCCAGCATTTT,CASSIVLGTGSNQPQHF
12,TRBV29-1,TRBJ2-1,.,once,TGCAGCGTTGAAGGAGTCAGCCCAGGGCAGTTCTTC,CSVEGVSPGQFF
14,TRBV2,TRBJ2-1,TRBD2,.,TGTGCCAGCAGTGTAGGACTAGCGTCGGATGAGCAGTTCTTC,CASSVGLASDEQFF
14,TRBV18,TRBJ2-3,TRBD2,.,TGTGCCAGCTCATTCGGACTAGCGGGTGATACGCAGTATTTT,CASSFGLAGDTQYF
14,TRBV4-1,TRBJ2-7,.,.,TGCGCCAGCAGCCCGGCCCAGGCCCCCCACGAGCAGTACTTC,CASSPAQAPHEQYF
13,TRBV19,TRBJ1-2,TRBD1,.,TGTGGCTCAACGGACAGGGGGCTTTACGGCTACACCTTC,CGSTDRGLYGYTF
14,TRBV11-2,TRBJ2-7,TRBD1,.,TGTGCCAGCAGCTTAGGTGGACAGGGAGGCGAGCAGTACTTC,CASSLGGQGGEQYF
18,TRBV2,TRBJ2-3,TRBD2,.,TGTGCCAGCAGCGCCGGGACTAGCGGGAGTGGGGACACAGATACGCAGTATTTT,CASSAGTSGSGDTDTQYF
13,TRBV9,TRBJ2-5,TRBD1,.,TGTGCCAGCAGCGTGTGGGACAGAGAGACCCAGTACTTC,CASSVWDRETQYF
18,TRBV5-5,TRBJ1-1,TRBD1,once,TGTGCCAGCAGCTTGGCCCCGGGACAGGGGGCCCGGAGGACTGAAGCTTTCTTT,CASSLAPGQGARRTEAFF
15,TRBV6-5,TRBJ2-2,TRBD1,.,TGTGCCAGCAGCCTGGGACAGGGGGCAAACGGGGAGCTGTTTTTT,CASSLGQGANGELFF
17,TRBV7-8,TRBJ2-7,TRBD2,.,TGTGCCAGCAGCTTAGCGCCCTTAGGACTAGGGACCTACGAGCAGTACTTC,CASSLAPLGLGTYEQYF
13,TRBV11-3,TRBJ2-2,.,.,TGTGCCAGCAGCCTTGCTAGCGTAGGGGAGCTGTTTTTT,CASSLASVGELFF
13,TRBV19,TRBJ2-4,.,few,TGTGCCAGTAGTCCACCACCAGAGGACATTCAGTACTTC,CASSPPPEDIQYF
14,TRBV7-2,TRBJ1-1,.,.,TGTGCCAGCAGACTGGACAGCTCGAACACTGAAGCTTTCTTT,CASRLDSSNTEAFF
12,TRBV19,TRBJ1-2,.,.,TGTGCCAGTAGTATTCGGGGGGATGGCTACACCTTC,CASSIRGDGYTF
15,TRBV28,TRBJ1-1,TRBD1,.,TGTGCCAGCAGAAACCAGGGGGCGGTTGGATCTGAAGCTTTCTTT,CASRNQGAVGSEAFF
16,TRBV5-5,TRBJ2-7,.,few,TGTGCCAGCAGCTTGGGGGGGAGGAGGGCCCCCTACGAGCAGTACTTC,CASSLGGRRAPYEQYF
14,TRBV19,TRBJ1-2,.,.,TGTGCCAGTAGTATAAAACGCGACAGCTATGGCTACACCTTC,CASSIKRDSYGYTF
15,TRBV9,TRBJ2-2,.,.,TGTGCCAGCAGCCCCTTCGCCAGGTCTTCAGGGGAGCTGTTTTTT,CASSPFARSSGELFF
15,TRBV5-8,TRBJ2-7,.,.,TGTGCCAGCGGCCCAAGGACTTCCAAGGGCTACGAGCAGTACTTC,CASGPRTSKGYEQYF
18,TRBV7-9,TRBJ2-2,TRBD2,.,TGTGCCACGCAAGTAATCCCCCTAGCGGATAGGAACACCGGGGAGCTGTTTTTT,CATQVIPLADRNTGELFF
13,TRBV2,TRBJ2-1,.,few,TGTGCCAGCAGCAGCGAATCCTACAATGAGCAGTTCTTC,CASSSESYNEQFF
14,TRBV2,TRBJ1-4,.,.,TGTGCCAGCAGCGGTCCAGGGTTAGGTGAAAAACTGTTTTTT,CASSGPGLGEKLFF
13,TRBV7-6,TRBJ2-7,TRBD2,once,TGTGCCAGCAGCTCGCGGGGGGGGGACGAGCAGTACTTC,CASSSRGGDEQYF
16,TRBV15,TRBJ2-3,TRBD1,once,TGTGCCACCAGCCAATGGACAGGCCTTATCACAGATACGCAGTATTTT,CATSQWTGLITDTQYF
15,TRBV5-1,TRBJ1-4,TRBD1,.,TGCGCCAGCAGCATCACAGGGGGAACTAATGAAAAACTGTTTTTT,CASSITGGTNEKLFF
15,TRBV5-4,TRBJ1-2,.,.,TGTGCCAGCAGCTTCGGGGGGCTTAAGGTCTATGGCTACACCTTC,CASSFGGLKVYGYTF
15,TRBV2,TRBJ2-7,TRBD1,.,TGTGCCAGCAGTAAACCCCCGGGACAGGGTGGCGAGCAGTACTTC,CASSKPPGQGGEQYF
16,TRBV15,TRBJ1-1,.,.,TGTGCCACCAGCAGAGATCGGTACAGGAGGAACACTGAAGCTTTCTTT,CATSRDRYRRNTEAFF